The 9 T cell receptor beta chains listed next were all sequenced from one sample in a study of T cells after yellow fever vaccination. A single record per CDR3 protein comes from TCRdb applying MiXCR to the 5' RACE reads. The sample has some 300,000 distinct CDR3 sequences; around 10% are singletons. Sample: CD4+ T cells sorted from PBMCs, taken 45 days after the yellow fever booster vaccination. Source of these receptors: a man between 18 and 35 years old who received the YFV17D yellow fever vaccine.

The chain recombines TRBV27 with TRBJ2-5; the D call may be TRBD1 or TRBD2 (6 bases each). Trimming left V 3 bases short and J 5 bases short, with 13 bases between. Germline V lookup: CDR1 MNHEY, CDR2 SMNVEV (reference sequence). The CDR3 length is 14 residues. The DNA of the CDR3 is TGTGCCAGCAGTTTTTCGGGGGCCCCGGAGACCCAGTACTTC. Its translation is CASSFSGAPETQYF.

V and J are TRBV6-1 and TRBJ2-6; D possibly corresponds to TRBD1 (5 bases). The CDR3 spans 15 residues. The ends were cut back, 6 bases at V and 0 bases at J, with 9 bases in the middle. The germline gives CDR1 MNHNS, CDR2 SASEGT. The CDR3: CASRSQASGANVLTF. The CDR3, as DNA: TGTGCCAGCAGATCACAGGCCTCTGGGGCCAACGTCCTGACTTTC.

This clonotype was counted a few times. V usage is TRBV21-1 and J usage is TRBJ2-7; the listed D gene, TRBD2, was not tested against the DNA. TRBV21-1 is a documented pseudogene. This CDR3 has 15 amino acids. CDR3 loop: CASSHYGTLAYEQYF. The CDR3 region has the DNA TGTGCCAGCAGCCATTACGGGACTCTTGCCTACGAGCAGTACTTC.

CDR3 region: CASSSYRGSTDTQYF. CDR3 DNA sequence: TGTGCCAGCAGCTCTTACAGGGGGAGCACAGATACGCAGTATTTT. The chain employs TRBV7-6 and TRBJ2-3; 8 bases match TRBD1. This CDR3 is 15 amino acids long. CDR1 SGHVS and CDR2 FNYEAQ come from the germline V gene. With 4 bases clipped from V and 0 bases from J, the junction kept 3 bases outside the gene matches.

This sequence joins TRBV19 and TRBJ2-7; D is perhaps TRBD1 or TRBD2 (5 bases each). The CDR3 length is 14 residues. V lost 2 bases and J lost 3, with 11 bases in between. CDR1 is LNHDA and CDR2 is SQIVND in the germline V gene (reference sequence). CDR3 protein: CASSISGTHYEQYF. The CDR3 DNA reads as TGTGCCAGTAGTATATCAGGGACCCACTACGAGCAGTACTTC.

Comment on this clonotype: The junction differs from germline at one of its ends, possibly a read error. V is TRBV7-9 and J is TRBJ2-7, with TRBD1 identical over 8 bases. CDR1 SEHNR and CDR2 FQNEAQ come from the germline V gene (reference sequence). This CDR3 has 12 residues. The CDR3 nucleotides read TGTGCCAGCAGCTACGGCCGGGACAGGCAAACCTTC. This sequence encodes CASSYGRDRQTF. The whole variable domain, remainder taken from reference TRBV7-9 and TRBJ2-7, is DTGVSQNPRHKITKRGQNVTFRCDPISEHNRLYWYRQTLGQGPEFLTYFQNEAQLEKSRLLSDRFSAERPKGSFSTLEIQRTEQGDSAMYLCASSYGRDRQTFGPGTRLTVT.

The CDR3 nucleotides are TGCGCCAGCAGCCAAGGAACCCGGGGGGCGCTTAGGGAGACCCAGTACTTC. Its protein is CASSQGTRGALRETQYF. The chain carries TRBV4-1 and TRBJ2-5; D possibly corresponds to TRBD2 (7 bases). V was cut by 1 base and J by 5 bases, with 20 bases left in between. Germline values: CDR1 MGHRA, CDR2 YSYEKL. The CDR3 spans 17 residues.

The genes are TRBV6-5 and TRBJ2-1; 9 bases line up with TRBD1. V was pared by 4 bases and J by 3 bases, with 7 bases of the junction left unmatched. Looked up from germline, CDR1 is MNHEY and CDR2 is SVGAGI. The CDR3 has 16 residues. Here the CDR3 DNA reads TGTGCCAGCAGTTTAATTTCGGGACAGGGCTACAATGAGCAGTTCTTC. Protein sequence: CASSLISGQGYNEQFF.

The rearrangement links TRBV2 to TRBJ2-7; 8 nucleotides align to TRBD2. This CDR3 is 14 amino acids long. Germline V lookup: CDR1 SNHLY, CDR2 FYNNEI. J lost 2 bases, V lost 6 bases, and 6 bases had no gene match. This CDR3 is CASSPTSAAYEQYF. The CDR3 nucleotides are TGTGCCAGCAGCCCGACTAGCGCAGCCTACGAGCAGTACTTC.